This T cell receptor (beta chain) was found in a study of long-term antiretroviral therapy in people with HIV. This CDR3 contains 13 residues. The J segment lost 4 bases and the V segment lost 2 bases, leaving 2 bases of the junction unmatched. Germline V gene data show CDR1 as SGHRS and CDR2 as YFSETQ. Runs used v3.0 of the immunoSEQ assay and were done at survey level. The method was immunoSEQ multiplex PCR; TCRdb's version includes in-frame clones alone and lacks a portion of them. The table includes 25,000 or so clones, roughly 86% detected once. Participants living with HIV all received treatment in the United States.

This clonotype was obtained from a woman aged 30 to 39 with HIV. Sequenced here: unsorted PBMCs, sampled 1.9 years after starting antiretroviral therapy. V gene TRBV5-1 combines with J gene TRBJ1-1; 7 bases agree with TRBD1. CDR3 sequence reads: CASSFYRGTEAFF. The CDR3 nucleotides read TGCGCCAGCAGCTTCTACAGGGGCACTGAAGCTTTCTTT.